These T cell receptor beta chains were read from a single sample in a study of cytomegalovirus exposure and HLA in healthy donors. Clones were sequenced by immunoSEQ multiplex PCR, and TCRdb holds only the in-frame ones, with some missing. The table has roughly 170,000 clones, roughly 84% seen once. The sequenced sample consisted of PBMCs. The source of these receptors is a male donor in good health and CMV-seronegative. Each CDR3 is given with its conserved first and last residue. D genes are given only for firm matches. Rows give clone size only sometimes, using once, few, many, or a class for an expanded clone.

clone size	V gene	J gene	D gene	CDR3 protein	CDR3 DNA
-	TRBV7-6	TRBJ2-7	-	CASSSRGYEQYF	TGTGCCAGCAGCTCCAGGGGTTACGAGCAGTACTTC
-	TRBV4-1	TRBJ2-7	-	CASSQESNRDNEQYF	TGCGCCAGCAGCCAAGAAAGCAACAGGGATAACGAGCAGTACTTC
-	TRBV7-9	TRBJ1-1	-	CASSSKGGTEAFF	TGTGCCAGCAGCTCCAAGGGAGGCACTGAAGCTTTCTTT
-	TRBV11-1	TRBJ2-5	-	CASLSSGRGETQYF	TGTGCCAGCCTGTCGTCAGGACGGGGAGAGACCCAGTACTTC
-	TRBV30	TRBJ2-7	-	CAWSGPDSSYEQYF	TGTGCCTGGAGTGGGCCGGACAGCTCCTACGAGCAGTACTTC
-	TRBV9	TRBJ2-1	-	CASSVAISSYNEQFF	TGTGCCAGCAGCGTCGCGATTAGCTCCTACAATGAGCAGTTCTTC
-	TRBV5-6	TRBJ1-3	TRBD1	CASSLGQGAASGNTIYF	TGTGCCAGCAGCTTGGGTCAGGGGGCCGCCTCTGGAAACACCATATATTTT
-	TRBV30	TRBJ2-1	-	CAWSPPGTQQFF	TGTGCCTGGAGTCCCCCCGGGACTCAGCAGTTCTTC
-	TRBV19	TRBJ1-5	TRBD1	CASSIFLQGVNQPQHF	TGTGCCAGTAGTATCTTTCTACAGGGGGTAAATCAGCCCCAGCATTTT
-	TRBV9	TRBJ1-2	-	CASSVATVGTYGYTF	TGTGCCAGCAGCGTAGCTACAGTTGGGACATATGGCTACACCTTC
-	TRBV6-1	TRBJ2-2	-	CASSEWKGTNTGELFF	TGTGCCAGCAGTGAATGGAAGGGGACGAACACCGGGGAGCTGTTTTTT
-	TRBV4-1	TRBJ2-7	TRBD1	CASSLSGQGFEQYF	TGCGCCAGCAGCCTTTCGGGACAGGGGTTCGAGCAGTACTTC
-	TRBV5-1	TRBJ1-4	-	CASSLDRTLNEKLFF	TGCGCCAGCAGCTTGGACAGGACCCTTAATGAAAAACTGTTTTTT
-	TRBV13	TRBJ1-2	TRBD1	CASSSPKTGRGGYTF	TGTGCCAGCAGCTCTCCAAAGACAGGGCGCGGAGGCTACACCTTC
-	TRBV6-5	TRBJ2-1	TRBD2	CATGLAGGEQFF	TGTGCCACGGGACTAGCGGGAGGCGAGCAGTTCTTC
-	TRBV18	TRBJ2-1	TRBD2	CASSPRTSSNEQFF	TGTGCCAGCTCACCAAGGACTAGTTCCAATGAGCAGTTCTTC
-	TRBV5-5	TRBJ1-5	-	CASSLLGGNSNQPQHF	TGTGCCAGCAGCTTGTTAGGGGGTAATAGCAATCAGCCCCAGCATTTT
-	TRBV27	TRBJ2-7	-	CASSFNTGSPYEQYF	TGTGCCAGCAGTTTCAATACAGGATCGCCCTACGAGCAGTACTTC
once	TRBV6-5	TRBJ1-5	-	CASSRQGSPQHF	TGTGCCAGCAGCCGTCAGGGTTCCCCCCAGCATTTT
few	TRBV11-3	TRBJ2-2	-	CASSRPGDTGELFF	TGTGCCAGCAGCCGGCCAGGGGACACCGGGGAGCTGTTTTTT
-	TRBV4-1	TRBJ2-7	-	CASSPRPWGRNYEQYF	TGCGCCAGCAGCCCCCGCCCCTGGGGCCGGAACTACGAGCAGTACTTC
-	TRBV2	TRBJ1-5	-	CAAGRASNQPQHF	TGTGCCGCGGGGAGGGCCAGCAATCAGCCCCAGCATTTT
-	TRBV19	TRBJ2-1	TRBD1	CASSDRGQSYNEQFF	TGTGCCAGTAGCGACAGGGGGCAATCCTACAATGAGCAGTTCTTC
-	TRBV9	TRBJ2-3	-	CASSVGSEQYF	TGTGCCAGCAGCGTAGGGAGTGAACAGTATTTT
-	TRBV7-7	TRBJ2-2	-	CASSTEAGSTGELFF	TGTGCCAGCAGCACAGAGGCGGGAAGCACCGGGGAGCTGTTTTTT
-	TRBV19	TRBJ2-3	TRBD1	CADRAQITDTQYF	TGTGCCGACAGGGCCCAGATCACAGATACGCAGTATTTT
few	TRBV6-4	TRBJ2-3	TRBD2	CASKGTSGGTDTQYF	TGTGCCAGCAAGGGGACTAGCGGGGGAACAGATACGCAGTATTTT
-	TRBV7-9	TRBJ2-5	TRBD2	CASSRLAGLETQYF	TGTGCCAGCAGTCGACTAGCGGGACTGGAGACCCAGTACTTC
-	TRBV4-1	TRBJ1-5	-	CASSLATGSNQPQHF	TGTGCCAGCAGCCTAGCCACGGGTAGCAATCAGCCCCAGCATTTT
-	TRBV7-9	TRBJ1-5	-	CASSLVVYREYYHQPQHF	TGTGCCAGCAGCTTAGTCGTTTACAGGGAGTATTATCATCAGCCCCAGCATTTT
-	TRBV9	TRBJ1-2	TRBD1	CASSGGQGNYGYTF	TGTGCCAGCAGCGGGGGACAGGGAAACTATGGCTACACCTTC
-	TRBV9	TRBJ1-3	-	CASSREDRAYGNTIYF	TGTGCCAGCAGCCGGGAGGACCGAGCTTATGGAAACACCATATATTTT
few	TRBV6-5	TRBJ1-2	TRBD1	CASKGQGARYGYTF	TGTGCCAGCAAGGGACAGGGGGCGCGGTATGGCTACACCTTC
-	TRBV10-3	TRBJ2-7	TRBD2	CAISGQRGAGGPSYEQYF	TGTGCCATCAGTGGACAGAGGGGAGCGGGGGGGCCCTCTTACGAGCAGTACTTC
-	TRBV7-3	TRBJ1-1	-	CASSLTPSGSTEAFF	TGTGCCAGCAGCTTAACCCCCTCGGGATCCACTGAAGCTTTCTTT
-	TRBV11-2	TRBJ2-5	TRBD2	CASRRTSGGAETQYF	TGTGCCAGCAGAAGGACTAGCGGGGGCGCGGAGACCCAGTACTTC
once	TRBV6-5	TRBJ1-1	TRBD1	CASSYSGTGNTEAFF	TGTGCCAGCAGTTACTCCGGGACAGGGAACACTGAAGCTTTCTTT
-	TRBV5-1	TRBJ2-7	TRBD1	CASSLSGGMNEQYF	TGCGCCAGCAGCCTATCAGGGGGAATGAACGAGCAGTACTTC
-	TRBV19	TRBJ2-1	TRBD2	CASSITGSGRENEQFF	TGTGCCAGTAGTATCACCGGGAGCGGGAGAGAGAATGAGCAGTTCTTC
-	TRBV6-5	TRBJ2-5	-	CASSYRGGETQYF	TGTGCCAGCAGTTATAGAGGGGGAGAGACCCAGTACTTC
few	TRBV5-1	TRBJ2-3	TRBD2	CASSLSGGGGSDTQYF	TGCGCCAGCAGCTTGTCCGGGGGCGGGGGGTCAGATACGCAGTATTTT
-	TRBV28	TRBJ2-7	TRBD1	CASSLSGTGTYEQYF	TGTGCCAGCAGTTTATCCGGGACAGGGACCTACGAGCAGTACTTC
-	TRBV9	TRBJ1-4	TRBD1	CASSVGGTGAEKLFF	TGTGCCAGCAGCGTAGGGGGGACAGGGGCCGAAAAACTGTTTTTT
-	TRBV4-3	TRBJ2-6	TRBD1	CASSQRQGAIGANVLTF	TGCGCCAGCAGCCAGAGACAGGGGGCCATTGGGGCCAACGTCCTGACTTTC
-	TRBV13	TRBJ2-7	-	CASSSRLTNYEQYF	TGTGCCAGCAGCTCCAGACTAACTAACTACGAGCAGTACTTC
-	TRBV21-1	TRBJ2-7	-	CASSKPGTSGVFYEQYF	TGTGCCAGCAGCAAACCCGGGACTAGCGGGGTTTTCTACGAGCAGTACTTC